This is a list of T cell receptor beta chains from one sample in a study of CD8 T cells in ankylosing spondylitis. TCRdb itself ran the 5' RACE reads through MiXCR, one entry per CDR3 protein. The sample lists about 140,000 distinct CDR3 sequences; about an eighth were seen once. Sequences were obtained from blood, either unsorted or a sorted T cell fraction (not recorded which). These TCRs come from a female donor with ankylosing spondylitis or in good health (not recorded which). Both conserved end residues are part of each CDR3.

j_call v_call cdr3_aa
TRBJ1-5 TRBV7-2 CASSLAPQPQHF
TRBJ1-2 TRBV19 CASSKRTDRLYGYTF
TRBJ2-7 TRBV3-1 CASSQSTGTGVYEQYF
TRBJ1-5 TRBV28 CASSLLGRQGNQPQHF
TRBJ2-7 TRBV2 CASSRDSLREQYF
TRBJ2-5 TRBV30 CAWSLETQYF
TRBJ2-2 TRBV7-2 CASSLTGTGRETGELFF
TRBJ2-3 TRBV10-2 CASSAGLAGGLNTDTQYF
TRBJ2-7 TRBV20-1 CSARDSGTGIYEQYF
TRBJ2-5 TRBV2 CASSKALWGRGTQYF
TRBJ2-2 TRBV28 CASSPLGGYTGELFF
TRBJ2-2 TRBV7-8 CASSPGRVLSTGELFF
TRBJ2-4 TRBV5-1 CASSHPEGEAKNIQYF
TRBJ1-4 TRBV20-1 CSARGATGGGEKLFF
TRBJ2-1 TRBV2 CASSVGEFRYNEQFF
TRBJ1-1 TRBV5-1 CASSLGTPRRTEAFF
TRBJ2-5 TRBV7-6 CASSLGVSGRQETQYF
TRBJ2-2 TRBV18 CASSPPRGYGELFF
TRBJ2-2 TRBV5-1 CASTENTGELFF
TRBJ1-1 TRBV7-9 CASSARLTGVGDTEAFF
TRBJ1-2 TRBV29-1 CSVGTGDYGYTF
TRBJ2-1 TRBV20-1 CSVRGTSGYNEQFF
TRBJ1-6 TRBV25-1 CASSESDTGRPLHF
TRBJ1-3 TRBV7-6 CASSLSGHSSGNTIYF
TRBJ2-7 TRBV3-1 CASTAGFSYEQYF